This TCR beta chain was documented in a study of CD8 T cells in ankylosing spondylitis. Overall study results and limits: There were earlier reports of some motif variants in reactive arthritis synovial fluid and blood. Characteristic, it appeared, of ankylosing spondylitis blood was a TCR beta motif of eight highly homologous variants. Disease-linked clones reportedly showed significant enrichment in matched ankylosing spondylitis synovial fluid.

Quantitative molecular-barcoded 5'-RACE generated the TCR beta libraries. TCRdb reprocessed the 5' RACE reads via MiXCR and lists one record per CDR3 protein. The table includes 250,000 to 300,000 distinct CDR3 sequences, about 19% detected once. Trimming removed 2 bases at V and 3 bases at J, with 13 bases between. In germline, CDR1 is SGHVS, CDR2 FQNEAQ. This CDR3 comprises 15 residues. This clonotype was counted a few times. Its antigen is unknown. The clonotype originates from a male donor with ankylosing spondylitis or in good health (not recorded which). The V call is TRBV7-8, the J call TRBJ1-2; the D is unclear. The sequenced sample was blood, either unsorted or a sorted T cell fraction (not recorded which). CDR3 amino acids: CASSLSANPDYGYTF. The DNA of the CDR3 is TGTGCCAGCAGCTTAAGTGCGAATCCGGACTATGGCTACACCTTC.